The rows below give T cell receptor beta chains drawn from one sample of a study of T cells in tumors after PD-1 blockade. Data came from immunoSEQ multiplex PCR; TCRdb stores just in-frame clones and leaves some out. The table has under 50,000 clones, under 85% seen once. The source was PBMCs, collected before anti-PD-1 therapy. Source of these receptors: a human donor with advanced basal cell or squamous cell carcinoma (not recorded which). The CDR3 runs from the conserved cysteine through the conserved F or W. The D gene is left open where the match is weak. The size entry is marked missing in some rows and otherwise reads once, few, many or a size class.

V	length	D	J	size	DNA	CDR3
TRBV28	12	-	TRBJ2-6	-	TGTGCCAGCAGAAAAATCGCCAACGTCCTGACTTTC	CASRKIANVLTF
TRBV9	15	-	TRBJ2-1	-	TGTGCCAGCAGCGTATCTTGCACCAGCTACAATGAGCAGTTCTTC	CASSVSCTSYNEQFF
TRBV9	16	-	TRBJ1-6	-	TGTGCCAGCAGCGTAGGGGGGGACTCCTATAATTCACCCCTCCACTTT	CASSVGGDSYNSPLHF
TRBV5-1	14	TRBD2	TRBJ2-1	once	TGCGCCAGCGGTAGCGGGGGGGCGAACAATGAGCAGTTCTTC	CASGSGGANNEQFF
TRBV20-1	17	TRBD2	TRBJ2-3	-	TGCAGTGCTAGTGGGGTCCAGGAGCGGGGAGGCACAGATACGCAGTATTTT	CSASGVQERGGTDTQYF
TRBV19	17	-	TRBJ2-1	-	-	CASSPIFAPSSYNEQFF
TRBV12-3/TRBV12-4	13	-	TRBJ1-2	-	TGTGCCAGCAGCTCCTCGGGGAGCTATGGCTACACCTTC	CASSSSGSYGYTF
TRBV5-1	19	-	TRBJ2-6	-	TGCGCCAGCAGCTTGGCCTCACAAGGTTGGGGGACTGGGGCCAACGTCCTGACTTTC	CASSLASQGWGTGANVLTF
TRBV9	14	-	TRBJ2-7	-	TGTGCCAGCAGCGTAGGAAACAGGGAGGGCGAGCAGTACTTC	CASSVGNREGEQYF
TRBV28	14	-	TRBJ1-3	-	TGTGCCAGCAGTCCTCGGGTGTTAGGAAACACCATATATTTT	CASSPRVLGNTIYF
TRBV5-4	13	-	TRBJ2-3	-	TGTGCCAGCAGATCCGGAGTCACAGATACGCAGTATTTT	CASRSGVTDTQYF
TRBV2	15	TRBD2	TRBJ2-3	-	TGTGCCAGCAGTGTTGGGGGGGAGAGCACAGATACGCAGTATTTT	CASSVGGESTDTQYF
TRBV6-2/TRBV6-3	15	-	TRBJ1-5	-	TGTGCCAGCAGTTACAGGAAATCAGGAGGTCAGCCCCAGCATTTT	CASSYRKSGGQPQHF
TRBV9	19	TRBD2	TRBJ2-2	-	TGTGCCAGCAGCGGAGGAACTAGCGGGGGGATCGCGAACACCGGGGAGCTGTTTTTT	CASSGGTSGGIANTGELFF
TRBV5-1	19	TRBD1	TRBJ2-1	-	TGCGCCAGCAGCCCCCTTGGGACAGGGGGCATCATGACGAGCAATGAGCAGTTCTTC	CASSPLGTGGIMTSNEQFF